A selection of T cell receptor beta chains follows, all from one sample in a study of blood T cells in healthy people across ages. Each CDR3 protein gets one entry after TCRdb re-called the 5' RACE reads with MiXCR. This sample has about 780,000 distinct CDR3 sequences; around 50% occur once, and the top ten carry less than 20%. The specimen sequenced was blood. All receptors come from a man older than 75 in good health. The CDR3 runs from the conserved cysteine through the conserved F or W. The D gene is left open where the match is weak. Size values are once, few and many counts, or a class for expanded clones, and some rows have none.

j_call d_call clone_size v_call cdr3_aa cdr3_nt
TRBJ2-3 TRBD2 . TRBV20-1 CSARIPPGLAGTDTQYF TGCAGTGCTAGAATTCCACCCGGACTAGCGGGAACAGATACGCAGTATTTT
TRBJ2-3 TRBD2 few TRBV6-5 CASSILAGEVDTQYF TGTGCCAGCAGCATACTAGCGGGAGAGGTAGATACGCAGTATTTT
TRBJ2-5 . few TRBV25-1 CASSEYSRSVGTQYF TGTGCCAGCAGTGAATATAGTCGGTCAGTCGGGACCCAGTACTTC
TRBJ2-3 . few TRBV7-3 CASSLNGRPTDTQYF TGTGCCAGCAGCTTAAACGGGAGACCCACAGATACGCAGTATTTT
TRBJ2-1 TRBD2 few TRBV9 CASSVEAGGTDEQFF TGTGCCAGCAGCGTAGAGGCGGGAGGGACGGATGAGCAGTTCTTC
TRBJ2-1 TRBD2 few TRBV7-2 CASSLRGGLYNEQFF TGTGCCAGCAGCTTGCGCGGGGGACTCTACAATGAGCAGTTCTTC
TRBJ2-7 TRBD2 . TRBV6-6 CASSLATSGRADEQYF TGTGCCAGCAGTCTAGCGACTAGCGGGAGGGCCGACGAGCAGTACTTC
TRBJ2-1 . . TRBV5-1 CASETASGSDEQFF TGCGCCAGCGAGACGGCCTCCGGAAGCGATGAGCAGTTCTTC
TRBJ2-1 . . TRBV7-3 CASSFQDSNEQFF TGTGCCAGCAGCTTTCAGGACAGCAATGAGCAGTTCTTC
TRBJ2-1 TRBD2 many TRBV10-3 CAISVLSGSDEQFF TGTGCCATCAGTGTCTTAAGCGGGAGTGATGAGCAGTTCTTC
TRBJ2-7 . . TRBV7-9 CASSSTRQVTEQYF TGTGCCAGCAGCTCTACCCGACAGGTTACCGAGCAGTACTTC
TRBJ1-2 TRBD1 . TRBV13 CASSEGQGVGVDTF TGTGCCAGCAGCGAGGGACAGGGGGTAGGAGTAGACACCTTC
TRBJ2-7 . . TRBV4-2 CASSQEGGPSYEQYF TGTGCCAGCAGCCAAGAGGGGGGACCCTCCTACGAGCAGTACTTC
TRBJ2-3 . . TRBV30 CAWSDKPDTQYF TGTGCCTGGAGCGACAAACCCGATACGCAGTATTTT
TRBJ2-7 TRBD1 . TRBV20-1 CSAMGRGYEQYF TGCAGTGCTATGGGCAGGGGGTACGAGCAGTACTTC
TRBJ2-7 TRBD2 . TRBV6-1 CASSGLAELGEQYF TGTGCCAGCAGTGGACTAGCGGAATTAGGCGAGCAGTACTTC
TRBJ2-1 TRBD1 . TRBV9 CASSEQGTEQFF TGTGCCAGCAGCGAACAGGGGACTGAGCAGTTCTTC
TRBJ2-1 . many TRBV24-1 CATSDGNEQFF TGTGCCACCAGTGACGGCAATGAGCAGTTCTTC
TRBJ2-6 TRBD1 few TRBV29-1 CSAWDRGFGANVLTF TGCAGCGCCTGGGACAGGGGCTTTGGGGCCAACGTCCTGACTTTC
TRBJ1-5 . . TRBV12-3/TRBV12-4 CASSQGSAQPQHF TGTGCCAGCAGTCAAGGCTCCGCTCAGCCCCAGCATTTT
TRBJ1-6 . . TRBV12-3/TRBV12-4 CASILSGVGNSPLHF TGTGCCAGCATCTTATCGGGGGTGGGTAATTCACCCCTCCACTTT
TRBJ1-4 . . TRBV6-4 CASSDGAGEKLFF TGTGCCAGCAGTGACGGGGCGGGTGAAAAACTGTTTTTT
TRBJ2-3 . . TRBV29-1 CSVEEGLGTDTQYF TGCAGCGTTGAAGAGGGGTTGGGCACAGATACGCAGTATTTT
TRBJ2-1 . once TRBV29-1 CSASRANLDNEQFF TGCAGCGCATCCCGGGCCAATCTAGACAATGAGCAGTTCTTC
TRBJ2-1 . many TRBV24-1 CATSDPKGLSYNEQFF TGTGCCACCAGTGATCCGAAGGGACTCTCCTACAATGAGCAGTTCTTC
TRBJ2-5 . . TRBV20-1 CSARGQTQETQYF TGCAGTGCTAGAGGACAGACCCAAGAGACCCAGTACTTC
TRBJ2-2 . . TRBV21-1 CASSKASGGTGELFF TGTGCCAGCAGCAAAGCTTCCGGTGGGACCGGGGAGCTGTTTTTT
TRBJ1-1 . once TRBV29-1 CSVLGLGGIMNTEAFF TGCAGCGTCCTCGGGCTAGGGGGGATCATGAACACTGAAGCTTTCTTT
TRBJ2-5 TRBD2 . TRBV29-1 CSVESTSGSETQYF TGCAGCGTTGAGAGTACTAGCGGGTCAGAGACCCAGTACTTC
TRBJ2-1 TRBD2 . TRBV2 CASSEEAGGSGEQFF TGTGCCAGTAGTGAGGAAGCGGGGGGCTCCGGTGAGCAGTTCTTC
TRBJ2-7 . once TRBV28 CASNPAGHNHEQYF TGTGCCAGCAACCCGGCCGGACATAACCACGAGCAGTACTTC
TRBJ2-2 TRBD2 few TRBV28 CASKLAGNPNTGELFF TGTGCCAGCAAGTTAGCGGGAAACCCGAACACCGGGGAGCTGTTTTTT
TRBJ2-7 . many TRBV6-5 CASSSYYEQYF TGTGCCAGCAGTTCCTACTACGAGCAGTACTTC
TRBJ2-2 . . TRBV7-3 CASSRFGNQNTGELFF TGTGCCAGCAGCCGCTTCGGAAACCAGAACACCGGGGAGCTGTTTTTT
TRBJ2-1 . . TRBV7-2 CASSIGRGNEQFF TGTGCCAGCAGCATCGGAAGGGGGAATGAGCAGTTCTTC
TRBJ2-1 . few TRBV29-1 CSVDPTGREQFF TGCAGCGTTGACCCCACCGGGCGTGAGCAGTTCTTC
TRBJ2-1 . few TRBV27 CASSPSGHGGLEQFF TGTGCCAGCAGTCCATCGGGACACGGCGGCCTTGAGCAGTTCTTC
TRBJ2-1 TRBD2 . TRBV5-1 CASSSHQGLAGVDEQFF TGCGCCAGCAGCTCGCACCAGGGACTAGCGGGAGTAGATGAGCAGTTCTTC
TRBJ2-7 TRBD1 . TRBV20-1 CSARDRGGAGGSYEQYF TGCAGTGCTAGAGATAGAGGGGGTGCAGGGGGCTCCTACGAGCAGTACTTC
TRBJ2-4 TRBD1 few TRBV28 CASNTGQGVDIQYF TGTGCCAGCAATACGGGACAGGGGGTTGACATTCAGTACTTC
TRBJ2-5 . . TRBV20-1 CSAFIQGLQETQYF TGCAGTGCTTTTATACAGGGACTCCAAGAGACCCAGTACTTC
TRBJ1-3 . . TRBV7-2 CASSLAPSGMIGSGNTIYF TGTGCCAGCAGCTTAGCTCCTTCGGGGATGATCGGCTCTGGAAACACCATATATTTT
TRBJ1-5 . few TRBV6-1 CASSQQEINQPQHF TGTGCCAGCAGTCAACAGGAGATCAATCAGCCCCAGCATTTT
TRBJ2-7 . few TRBV7-2 CASSSRTTYSYEQYF TGTGCCAGCAGCAGCCGGACCACATACTCCTACGAGCAGTACTTC
TRBJ2-7 TRBD1 . TRBV20-1 CSARDEGQASYEQYF TGCAGTGCTAGAGATGAAGGACAGGCAAGCTACGAGCAGTACTTC
TRBJ2-7 TRBD2 few TRBV20-1 CSAPGLAGNEQYF TGCAGTGCTCCGGGACTAGCGGGGAACGAGCAGTACTTC
TRBJ2-3 . few TRBV7-2 CASSLQGQSDTQYF TGTGCCAGCAGCCTCCAGGGGCAGTCGGATACGCAGTATTTT
TRBJ2-5 . . TRBV12-3/TRBV12-4 CASIRGQIGETQYF TGTGCCAGCATCCGCGGACAAATCGGGGAGACCCAGTACTTC
TRBJ2-1 . . TRBV10-3 CAISSLAEPYNEQFF TGTGCCATCAGTTCTCTGGCGGAGCCGTACAATGAGCAGTTCTTC
TRBJ2-1 TRBD2 . TRBV28 CASSFLAGEREQFF TGTGCCAGCAGTTTTCTAGCGGGAGAAAGGGAGCAGTTCTTC
TRBJ2-5 TRBD2 . TRBV29-1 CSVVGGLAGWEQYF TGCAGCGTTGTCGGGGGACTAGCGGGATGGGAGCAGTACTTC
TRBJ1-3 . . TRBV10-3 CAATSGAAGNTIYF TGTGCCGCCACATCAGGGGCCGCTGGAAACACCATATATTTT
TRBJ2-7 . . TRBV20-1 CSARGADSYNEQYF TGCAGTGCTAGAGGAGCGGACTCCTACAATGAGCAGTACTTC
TRBJ1-2 . few TRBV28 CASSLGLINYGYTF TGTGCCAGCAGTTTGGGACTGATTAACTATGGCTACACCTTC
TRBJ2-1 TRBD2 few TRBV10-3 CAISLASGRNNEQFF TGTGCCATCAGTTTAGCTAGCGGGAGGAACAATGAGCAGTTCTTC
TRBJ2-3 TRBD2 . TRBV4-3 CASSPTGLAFRTDTQYF TGCGCCAGCAGCCCTACGGGACTAGCATTTCGCACAGATACGCAGTATTTT
TRBJ1-4 . . TRBV28 CASSSQNEKLFF TGTGCCAGCAGTTCCCAGAATGAAAAACTGTTTTTT